The 32 T cell receptor beta chains below all came from one sample that was sequenced in a study of blood T cells in healthy people across ages (dated by TCRdb to between 2015 and 2016). Libraries were built with 5' RACE. For sequencing, an Illumina HiSeq 2500 was employed. The second PCR ran for roughly 7 to 11 cycles and used a J-beta primer mix along with a sample-barcoded 5' primer. TCRdb itself trimmed the public reads at Q25 with fastp, ran MiXCR and retained productive beta chains. Identical CDR3 protein sequences are pooled into one entry, listed with their most common genes and DNA. The sample table contains approximately 800,000 distinct CDR3 sequences; only one count was recorded for more than 50% of them. The ten largest account for roughly 26% of the sample. The specimen was blood. Receptors originate from a man between 35 and 55 years old in good health.

The chain uses TRBV7-9 and TRBJ2-1, with 9 bases matching TRBD2. Trimming removed 0 bases from V and 9 bases from J; junction bases left unmatched: 6. The germline CDR1 and CDR2 sequences are SEHNR and FQNEAQ (reference sequence). This CDR3 is 15 amino acids long. CDR3 in amino acids: CASSLAGGRAIEQFF. Here the CDR3 DNA reads TGTGCCAGCAGCTTAGCCGGCGGGAGGGCGATTGAGCAGTTCTTC.

The V call is TRBV7-2, the J call TRBJ2-1, with D perhaps TRBD2 (7 bases). V dropped 5 bases and J dropped 6 bases, with 23 bases sitting between them. Germline-derived CDR1 and CDR2 are SGHTA and FQGNSA. The CDR3 length is 17 residues. CDR3 sequence reads: CASSRVWGAGVSNEQFF. The CDR3 DNA is TGTGCCAGCAGCAGGGTCTGGGGGGCGGGAGTTTCCAATGAGCAGTTCTTC.

A few counts support this clonotype. The V call is TRBV9, the J call TRBJ2-3; 14 bases line up with TRBD2. Germline V lookup: CDR1 SGDLS, CDR2 YYNGEE. This CDR3 region has 18 residues. V lost 0 bases, J lost 6 bases, and 9 bases stayed unmatched. CDR3 protein: CASSVADGTSGREDTQYF. DNA for the CDR3: TGTGCCAGCAGCGTAGCCGACGGGACTAGCGGGAGAGAGGATACGCAGTATTTT.

The chain has TRBV27 and TRBJ2-1, with TRBD1 matching over 8 bases. Germline CDR1 MNHEY, CDR2 SMNVEV (reference sequence). With V trimmed by 5 bases and J by 0 bases, 9 bases remained unmatched. The CDR3 sequence is 17 residues long. The CDR3 nucleotides read TGTGCCAGCAGTAATCCCGGGACAGGCTTCTCCTACAATGAGCAGTTCTTC. Translating it yields CASSNPGTGFSYNEQFF.

The chain uses TRBV5-1 and TRBJ2-5, with D possibly being TRBD1 (6 bases). With the DNA end fitting TRBJ2-7 better, the J assignment may be wrong. The CDR3 runs to 14 residues. Looked up from germline, CDR1 is SGHRS and CDR2 is YFSETQ. CDR3 region: CANRQEASSYEQYF. DNA of the CDR3: TGCGCCAACAGACAGGAAGCCTCCTCCTACGAGCAGTACTTC.

This clonotype turned up a few times. The chain combines TRBV7-6 with TRBJ1-5; 9 bases are a match to TRBD1. The CDR3 is 15 amino acids. V gave up 5 bases and J gave up 6 bases; unmatched junction bases: 8. CDR1 is SGHVS and CDR2 is FNYEAQ in the germline V gene. The CDR3 is CASSPGTGRVQPQHF. In nucleotides, the CDR3 is TGTGCCAGCAGCCCCGGGACAGGGAGGGTTCAGCCCCAGCATTTT.

In DNA, the CDR3 is TGTGCCAGGCGCCACGACCGGGACAGGGGTGGTCAGCCCCAGCATTTT. Translation gives CARRHDRDRGGQPQHF. This chain joins TRBV11-1 and TRBJ1-5, with 10 nucleotides matching TRBD1. The length of the CDR3 is 16 residues. V lost 9 bases and J lost 6; bases outside the gene matches: 14. Germline loops: CDR1 SGHAT, CDR2 FQDESV (reference sequence).

The sample holds a few counts of this clonotype. The V gene is TRBV27, the J gene TRBJ2-6; TRBD2 might be the D (5 bases). This CDR3 contains 14 residues. Germline loops: CDR1 MNHEY, CDR2 SMNVEV (reference sequence). Trimming shortened V by 5 bases and J by 4 bases, and 9 bases separated the two germline ends. CDR3 protein: CASSPRGGANVLTF. In nucleotides, the CDR3 is TGTGCCAGCAGTCCGAGAGGGGGGGCCAACGTCCTGACTTTC.

This clonotype showed up just a few times. The chain carries TRBV11-2 and TRBJ2-5; 8 nucleotides align to TRBD1. The CDR3 has 16 amino acids. The V segment lost 1 base and the J segment 4 bases; nucleotides outside the gene matches: 8. Germline V lookup: CDR1 SGHAT, CDR2 FQNNGV. As DNA, the CDR3 is TGTGCCAGCAGCTTAGGGACAGGGCGTTTAGGAGAGACCCAGTACTTC. Translation gives CASSLGTGRLGETQYF. The variable domain in full, with the rest retrieved from reference TRBV11-2 and TRBJ2-5, is EAGVAQSPRYKIIEKRQSVAFWCNPISGHATLYWYQQILGQGPKLLIQFQNNGVVDDSQLPKDRFSAERLKGVDSTLKIQPAKLEDSAVYLCASSLGTGRLGETQYFGPGTRLLVL.

This chain joins TRBV7-6 and TRBJ2-4; 10 bases match TRBD2. The last part of the DNA fits TRBJ2-7 better; the J call may be wrong. The V gene's germline CDR1 is SGHVS and CDR2 FNYEAQ. The CDR3 loop spans 17 amino acids. CDR3 in amino acids: CASSQPLAGLTSYEQYF. The CDR3 DNA sequence: TGTGCCAGCAGCCAGCCACTAGCGGGACTGACCTCCTACGAGCAGTACTTC.

The chain joins TRBV11-1 to TRBJ1-1; the D gene is possibly TRBD1 (5 bases). V was cut by 3 bases and J by 8 bases, with 10 bases left in between. Germline CDR1 SGHAT, CDR2 FQDESV (reference sequence). The CDR3 consists of 12 residues. The CDR3 bases are TGTGCCAGCAGCTTGTCGAGACAGGAAGCTTTCTTT. Its protein is CASSLSRQEAFF.

This clonotype was seen a handful of times. The chain carries TRBV29-1 and TRBJ2-5, with D possibly TRBD1 on 5 matching bases. V lost 4 bases, J lost 5 bases, and 14 bases lay in between. The length of the CDR3 is 13 residues. CDR1 is SQVTM and CDR2 is ANQGSEA in the germline V gene. The CDR3 here is CSVAEGVGETQYF. The CDR3 nucleotides read TGCAGCGTTGCAGAAGGGGTCGGGGAGACCCAGTACTTC.

The chain recombines TRBV5-4 with TRBJ2-7; 7 bases align to TRBD2. The DNA end lines up better with TRBJ2-5; the J call may be wrong. CDR1 and CDR2 (germline): SGHNT, YYREEE (reference sequence). This CDR3 spans 13 amino acids. The CDR3 DNA sequence: TGTGCCAGCAACCGCGGGAGTGGAGAGACCCAGTACTTC. Protein sequence: CASNRGSGETQYF.

This clonotype was detected many times. The V call is TRBV12-3 or TRBV12-4, the J call TRBJ1-5; D gene uncertain. This CDR3 spans 12 amino acids. V lost 6 bases and J lost 6, with 9 bases in between. The CDR3 spells CASRYSGQPQHF. CDR3 nucleotides: TGTGCCAGCAGGTACAGCGGTCAGCCCCAGCATTTT.

V is TRBV6-5 and J is TRBJ2-5; 8 positions agree with TRBD1. Germline lookup yields CDR1 MNHEY and CDR2 SVGAGI. CDR3 length: 16 residues. Unmatched junction bases numbered 10, after V lost 2 bases and J lost 5 bases. CDR3 amino acids: CASSYSGTGTGETQYF. CDR3 DNA: TGTGCCAGCAGTTACAGTGGGACAGGCACGGGGGAGACCCAGTACTTC.

The gene calls are TRBV29-1 and TRBJ2-3; the D gene could be TRBD1 or TRBD2 (5 bases each). The germline gives CDR1 SQVTM, CDR2 ANQGSEA. This CDR3 contains 13 residues. The V end lost 8 bases, the J end lost 2 bases, and 14 bases lay between the germline ends. This CDR3 reads CSIGTENTDTQYF. The DNA of the CDR3 is TGCAGCATCGGGACGGAGAACACAGATACGCAGTATTTT.

This clonotype has more than one count but fewer than ten. This sequence joins TRBV9 and TRBJ2-7, with 8 bases that match TRBD2. J gave up 7 bases and V 3 bases, and 18 bases lay outside the gene matches. Germline CDR1 reads SGDLS; CDR2 reads YYNGEE. CDR3 length: 17 residues. CDR3 loop: CASSDNPQRENLWEQYF. In nucleotides, the CDR3 is TGTGCCAGCAGCGATAACCCCCAGCGGGAGAATTTGTGGGAGCAGTACTTC.

Only one count was recorded for this clonotype. Mismatch with germline at one junction end may stem from a read error. The rearrangement joins TRBV20-1 to TRBJ2-5; TRBD2 matches at 10 bases. Germline V CDR1 and CDR2: DFQATT, SNEGSKA (reference sequence). The CDR3 has 15 residues. The CDR3 loop is CSARLNGLAGEAQYF. The DNA for the CDR3 is TGCAGTGCTAGATTAAACGGGCTAGCGGGAGAGGCCCAGTACTTC.

The rearrangement links TRBV11-3 to TRBJ2-3; 9 bases are a match to TRBD2. This CDR3 spans 16 amino acids. The germline V gene has CDR1 SGHNT and CDR2 YENEEA. J lost 8 bases, V lost 3 bases, and 12 bases had no gene match. The CDR3 spells CASSFAGTSNGGTQYF. For the CDR3, the DNA is TGTGCCAGCAGCTTTGCCGGGACTAGCAACGGGGGTACGCAGTATTTT.

The CDR3 here is CASSQDSGDGEKLFF. Here the CDR3 DNA reads TGTGCCAGCAGCCAAGATTCCGGGGACGGGGAAAAACTGTTTTTT. The rearrangement joins TRBV4-2 to TRBJ1-4; tentative D call: TRBD1 (5 bases). The germline V gene encodes CDR1 LGHNA and CDR2 YNFKEQ. The CDR3 extends over 15 amino acids. With 0 bases removed from V and 8 bases from J, the gap between germline ends came to 13 bases.

This clonotype was recorded a few times. The rearrangement uses TRBV14 and TRBJ1-2, with D maybe TRBD1 (6 bases). The CDR3 has 17 amino acids. Germline V lookup: CDR1 SGHDN, CDR2 FVKESK. Trimming removed 0 bases from V and 8 bases from J, with 22 bases in between. The CDR3 DNA is TGTGCCAGCAGCCAAGATGATGTCGGTCGTACAGGGCTGGGCTACACCTTC. Protein sequence: CASSQDDVGRTGLGYTF. Full variable domain (remainder filled in from reference TRBV14 and TRBJ1-2): EAGVTQFPSHSVIEKGQTVTLRCDPISGHDNLYWYRRVMGKEIKFLLHFVKESKQDESGMPNNRFLAERTGGTYSTLKVQPAELEDSGVYFCASSQDDVGRTGLGYTFGSGTRLTVV.

About this clonotype itself: The junction departs from germline at one end; a sequencing error may be responsible. This chain joins TRBV7-2 and TRBJ2-3; the D call may be TRBD1 or TRBD2 (6 bases each). Germline V gene lookup returns CDR1 SGHTA and CDR2 FQGNSA. The CDR3 loop spans 14 amino acids. CDR3 region: CAGSRRGPPDTQYF. The CDR3 nucleotides read TGTGCCGGCAGCCGTCGGGGGCCACCCGATACGCAGTATTTT.

The V call is TRBV3-1, the J call TRBJ1-1, with 9 bases fitting TRBD1. Per germline, CDR1 LGHDT and CDR2 YNNKEL (reference sequence). After removal of 4 bases from V and 0 bases from J, the junction contained 6 bases not matched to a gene. The CDR3 has 16 amino acids. The CDR3 DNA is TGTGCCAGCAGCCGAGGGACAGGGAACATGAACACTGAAGCTTTCTTT. Encoded protein: CASSRGTGNMNTEAFF.

The V gene is TRBV28, the J gene TRBJ2-3; 9 bases agree with TRBD1. This CDR3 region has 15 residues. Germline CDR1 MDHEN, CDR2 SYDVKM. Trimming removed 4 bases from V and 4 bases from J; junction bases left unmatched: 6. The CDR3 spells CASSSPGQGSDTQYF. CDR3 bases: TGTGCCAGCAGTTCCCCGGGACAGGGATCAGATACGCAGTATTTT.

V and J are TRBV28 and TRBJ2-7; a weak D match, TRBD1 (5 bases). Near its end, the DNA agrees better with TRBJ2-5, so the J call may be wrong. This CDR3 spans 14 amino acids. CDR1 and CDR2 from the germline V gene are MDHEN and SYDVKM. This CDR3 is CASSPQGYGETQYF. In DNA, the CDR3 is TGTGCCAGCAGTCCGCAGGGATACGGCGAGACCCAGTACTTC.

V is TRBV12-3 or TRBV12-4 and J is TRBJ1-5; D might be TRBD1 (6 bases). The CDR3 covers 14 residues. Trimming cost V 5 bases and J 5 bases, with 13 bases left between them. The CDR3: CASSVRDTDQPQHF. In nucleotides, the CDR3 is TGTGCCAGCAGTGTCCGGGACACTGATCAGCCCCAGCATTTT.

In this sample, this clonotype turned up once. The rearrangement links TRBV24-1 to TRBJ1-5; 10 bases fit TRBD1. The J segment lost 7 bases and the V segment lost 4 bases, leaving 12 bases of the junction unmatched. The CDR3 is 17 amino acids. Germline V gene sequence: CDR1 KGHDR, CDR2 SFDVKD. CDR3 sequence: CATSDQGRDRGRQPQHF. CDR3 coding DNA: TGTGCCACCAGTGACCAAGGCCGGGACAGGGGCCGGCAGCCCCAGCATTTT.

This clonotype came up a few times. The CDR3 loop reads CASSEEQGPRNYGYTF. CDR3 nucleotide sequence: TGTGCCAGCAGTGAGGAACAGGGCCCTCGTAACTATGGCTACACCTTC. The J gene is TRBJ1-2, the V gene TRBV6-1; tentative D call: TRBD1 (6 bases). V lost 3 bases and J 1 base, leaving 15 bases between the germline ends. The V gene's germline CDR1 is MNHNS and CDR2 SASEGT. The CDR3 sequence is 16 residues long.

This clonotype has only a few counts. V and J are TRBV20-1 and TRBJ1-5, with D possibly being TRBD1 (5 bases). This CDR3 contains 15 residues. Looked up from germline, CDR1 is DFQATT and CDR2 is SNEGSKA (reference sequence). The ends were cut back, 0 bases at V and 4 bases at J, with 13 bases in the middle. DNA for the CDR3: TGCAGTGCTAGAGATAGTAGGGGTCGGAATCAGCCCCAGCATTTT. It yields the protein CSARDSRGRNQPQHF.

A single count supports this clonotype. The chain couples TRBV3-1 to TRBJ2-5, with D perhaps TRBD1 (6 bases). This CDR3 contains 19 residues. From germline, CDR1 is LGHDT and CDR2 YNNKEL (reference sequence). V was clipped by 1 base and J by 2 bases, with 23 bases between them. In DNA form, the CDR3 reads TGTGCCAGCAGCCAAGGGGGCTATATGAACAGGGATGTTCAAGAGACCCAGTACTTC. Its protein is CASSQGGYMNRDVQETQYF.

This clonotype was detected a few times. The CDR3 DNA is TGTGCCAGCAGCTTAGGTTCTTTTCCTCAAGAGACCCAGTACTTC. Translated, it gives CASSLGSFPQETQYF. This rearrangement joins TRBV7-2 to TRBJ2-4, with unresolved D. TRBJ2-5 matches the DNA end more closely, so the J call is doubtful. The CDR3 length is 15 residues. In germline, CDR1 is SGHTA, CDR2 FQGNSA.

The rearrangement joins TRBV25-1 to TRBJ2-7; D may match TRBD1 or TRBD2 (5 bases each). In germline, CDR1 is MGHDK, CDR2 SYGVNS. The CDR3 contains 15 residues. V shed 6 bases and J shed 1 base, with 16 bases lying between them. Written as DNA, the CDR3 is TGTGCCAGCAGCGTTCCGGGACGCGGTTCCTACGAGCAGTACTTC. Its protein product is CASSVPGRGSYEQYF.